Each of the 15 T cell receptor beta chains below was sequenced from the same sample in a study of blood T cell repertoires in COVID-19. TCRdb keeps only in-frame clones here, not all; method: immunoSEQ multiplex PCR. The table records roughly 56,000 clones, approximately 80% of them present only once. Sequencing was done on a sample of peripheral blood. The receptors were sampled from a man between 65 and 85 years old with acute or convalescent COVID-19.

The chain employs TRBV29-1 and TRBJ2-5; D is perhaps TRBD1 (6 bases). The V end lost 2 bases, the J end lost 3 bases, and 10 bases lay between the germline ends. This CDR3 comprises 13 residues. Germline-derived CDR1 and CDR2 are SQVTM and ANQGSEA. The CDR3: CSVETAGEETQYF. The CDR3 DNA sequence: TGCAGCGTTGAAACGGCAGGGGAAGAGACCCAGTACTTC.

The V gene is TRBV3-1 (or the pseudogene TRBV3-2), the J gene TRBJ1-2, with TRBD1 matching over 11 bases. The CDR3 runs to 15 residues. The germline V gene has CDR1 LGHDT and CDR2 YNNKEL (reference sequence). V was clipped by 4 bases and J by 5 bases; unmatched bases: 6. The CDR3 DNA sequence: TGTGCCAGCAGCCCGCGGACAGGGGGCCATTATGGCTACACCTTC. This translates into CASSPRTGGHYGYTF.

The rearrangement joins TRBV20-1 to TRBJ2-5; the match to TRBD2 covers 14 bases. The CDR3 covers 15 residues. V was pared by 3 bases and J by 2 bases, with 2 bases of the junction left unmatched. Germline assignment: CDR1 DFQATT and CDR2 SNEGSKA (reference sequence). CDR3 DNA sequence: TGCAGTGCTAGTCGACTAGCGGGGGGGCAAGAGACCCAGTACTTC. It codes for CSASRLAGGQETQYF.

J is TRBJ1-4 and V is TRBV19; perhaps TRBD1 as D (5 bases). V lost 11 bases and J 7 bases, leaving 17 bases between the germline ends. Germline V lookup: CDR1 LNHDA, CDR2 SQIVND (reference sequence). This CDR3 has 13 residues. CDR3 residues: CAARTPGGEKLFF. CDR3 DNA sequence: TGTGCCGCACGGACACCCGGGGGTGAAAAACTGTTTTTT.

This chain joins TRBV7-2 and TRBJ2-1, with TRBD1 matching 10 bases. After removal of 5 bases from V and 9 bases from J, the junction contained 13 bases not matched to a gene. The CDR3 is 16 amino acids. The germline CDR1 and CDR2 sequences are SGHTA and FQGNSA. The CDR3 DNA is TGTGCCAGCAGCCGCGACTCCTCGACAGGGGGCAGTGAGCAGTTCTTC. Residues: CASSRDSSTGGSEQFF.

The chain is built from TRBV7-9 and TRBJ2-2, with D possibly being TRBD2 (6 bases). The CDR3 is 16 amino acids. Germline V lookup: CDR1 SEHNR, CDR2 FQNEAQ (reference sequence). V gave up 1 base and J gave up 6 bases, with 15 bases separating them. The CDR3 loop is CASSLGRALRAGELFF. The CDR3 nucleotides read TGTGCCAGCAGCTTAGGGAGGGCCCTTAGGGCCGGGGAGCTGTTTTTT.

CDR3 sequence reads: CASRVRGSTDTQYF. The CDR3 region has the DNA TGCGCCAGCAGGGTTCGGGGTAGCACAGATACGCAGTATTTT. This sequence joins TRBV5-1 and TRBJ2-3, with D possibly TRBD2 on 5 matching bases. Deletions cut 5 bases from V and 0 bases from J, with 10 bases between. From germline, CDR1 is SGHRS and CDR2 YFSETQ. This CDR3 has 14 amino acids.

This sequence joins TRBV12-5 and TRBJ2-6; 8 nucleotides line up with TRBD1. This CDR3 is 17 amino acids long. CDR1 and CDR2 (germline): LGHNT, FRNRAP. With 4 bases clipped from V and 0 bases from J, the junction kept 5 bases outside the gene matches. The CDR3 nucleotides read TGTGCTAGTGGTTCCGGACAGGGCAACTCTGGGGCCAACGTCCTGACTTTC. Translation: CASGSGQGNSGANVLTF.

The chain recombines TRBV18 with TRBJ1-1; no reliable D call. CDR3 length equals 13 residues. Trimming cost V 3 bases and J 1 base, with 6 bases left between them. In germline, CDR1 is KGHSH, CDR2 LQKENI. The CDR3 bases are TGTGCCAGCTCACCCAACGGGAACACTGAAGCTTTCTTT. Protein product: CASSPNGNTEAFF.

This chain connects TRBV5-5 to TRBJ1-3; perhaps TRBD1 as D (5 bases). V lost 0 bases and J lost 4, with 17 bases in between. This CDR3 contains 17 residues. The germline CDR1 and CDR2 sequences are SGHKS and YYEKEE (reference sequence). This CDR3 is CASSLVAYGGTGNTIYF. The CDR3 coding sequence is TGTGCCAGCAGCTTGGTGGCTTACGGGGGAACAGGAAACACCATATATTTT.

V and J are TRBV11-2 and TRBJ2-7; a weak D match, TRBD1 (6 bases). The CDR3 runs 15 residues. V lost 5 bases and J lost 2, with 16 bases in between. The germline gives CDR1 SGHAT, CDR2 FQNNGV. In DNA, the CDR3 is TGTGCCAGCAGCCGCGAATCGACAGGAGCCTACGAGCAGTACTTC. It yields the protein CASSRESTGAYEQYF.

The V call is TRBV6-5, the J call TRBJ1-2; 8 bases are shared with TRBD1. This CDR3 has 15 amino acids. CDR1 is MNHEY, CDR2 SVGAGI, per germline. V trimming: 5 bases; J trimming: 2 bases; junction bases outside the gene matches: 7. The CDR3 sequence is CASSPFGTGNYGYTF. The DNA of the CDR3 is TGTGCCAGCAGTCCGTTTGGGACAGGCAACTATGGCTACACCTTC.

The chain combines TRBV27 with TRBJ1-1; D may be TRBD1 (5 bases). The CDR3 length is 13 residues. Trimming shortened V by 2 bases and J by 6 bases, and 10 bases separated the two germline ends. Germline CDR1 MNHEY, CDR2 SMNVEV (reference sequence). The CDR3 is CASSLRGTAEAFF. In DNA form, the CDR3 reads TGTGCCAGCAGTTTAAGGGGCACGGCTGAAGCTTTCTTT.

This chain joins TRBV9 and TRBJ2-1; 8 bases agree with TRBD2. V trimming: 2 bases; J trimming: 10 bases; junction bases outside the gene matches: 8. The CDR3 covers 14 residues. Germline V gene sequence: CDR1 SGDLS, CDR2 YYNGEE. The CDR3 is CASSVGGGLGEQFF. Here the CDR3 DNA reads TGTGCCAGCAGCGTTGGCGGGGGGCTAGGGGAGCAGTTCTTC. Based on the CDR3 plus reference TRBV9 and TRBJ2-1, the full variable domain is DSGVTQTPKHLITATGQRVTLRCSPRSGDLSVYWYQQSLDQGLQFLIQYYNGEERAKGNILERFSAQQFPDLHSELNLSSLELGDSALYFCASSVGGGLGEQFFGPGTRLTVL.

The chain links TRBV10-1 to TRBJ1-1; the D gene is possibly TRBD1 (6 bases). The germline CDR1 and CDR2 sequences are WNHNN and SYGVQD (reference sequence). V was clipped by 4 bases and J by 11 bases, with 20 bases between them. This CDR3 spans 14 amino acids. CDR3: CASSAPGQLTAAFF. The CDR3 DNA reads TGCGCCAGCAGTGCCCCGGGACAACTTACAGCGGCTTTCTTT.